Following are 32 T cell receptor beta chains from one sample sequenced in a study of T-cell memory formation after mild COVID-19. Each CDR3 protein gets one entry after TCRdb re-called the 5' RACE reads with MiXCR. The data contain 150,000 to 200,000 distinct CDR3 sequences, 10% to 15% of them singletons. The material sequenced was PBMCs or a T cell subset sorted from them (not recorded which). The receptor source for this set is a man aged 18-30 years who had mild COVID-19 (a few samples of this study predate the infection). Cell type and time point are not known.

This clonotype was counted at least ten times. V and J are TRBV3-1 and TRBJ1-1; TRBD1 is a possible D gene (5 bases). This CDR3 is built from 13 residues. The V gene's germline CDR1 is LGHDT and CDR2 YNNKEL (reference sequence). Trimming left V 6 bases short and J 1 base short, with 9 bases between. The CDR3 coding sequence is TGTGCCAGCAGTCAGGGTCGGAACACTGAAGCTTTCTTT. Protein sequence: CASSQGRNTEAFF.

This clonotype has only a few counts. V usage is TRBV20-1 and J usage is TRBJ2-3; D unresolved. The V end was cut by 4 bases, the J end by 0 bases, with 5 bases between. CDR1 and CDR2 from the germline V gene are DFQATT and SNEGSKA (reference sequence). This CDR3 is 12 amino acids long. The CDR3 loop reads CSATDSTDTQYF. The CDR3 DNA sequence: TGCAGTGCTACTGACAGCACAGATACGCAGTATTTT.

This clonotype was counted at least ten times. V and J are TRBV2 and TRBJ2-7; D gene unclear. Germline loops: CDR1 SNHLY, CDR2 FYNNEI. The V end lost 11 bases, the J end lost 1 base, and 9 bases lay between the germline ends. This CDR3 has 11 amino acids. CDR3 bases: TGTGCCGGCCAGAGTTCCTACGAGCAGTACTTC. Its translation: CAGQSSYEQYF.

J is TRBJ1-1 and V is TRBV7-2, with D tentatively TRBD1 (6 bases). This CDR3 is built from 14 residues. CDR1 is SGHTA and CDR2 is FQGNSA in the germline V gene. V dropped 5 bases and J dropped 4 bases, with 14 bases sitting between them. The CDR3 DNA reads TGTGCCAGCAGCACTTCAGGGGTGGGCACTGAAGCTTTCTTT. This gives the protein CASSTSGVGTEAFF. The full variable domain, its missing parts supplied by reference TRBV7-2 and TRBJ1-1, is GAGVSQSPSNKVTEKGKDVELRCDPISGHTALYWYRQSLGQGLEFLIYFQGNSAPDKSGLPSDRFSAERTGGSVSTLTIQRTQQEDSAVYLCASSTSGVGTEAFFGQGTRLTVV.

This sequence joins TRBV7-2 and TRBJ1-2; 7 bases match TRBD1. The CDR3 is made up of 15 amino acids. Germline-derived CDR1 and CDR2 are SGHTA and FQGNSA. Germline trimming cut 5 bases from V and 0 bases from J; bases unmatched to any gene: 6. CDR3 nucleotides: TGTGCCAGCAGCCCCCCACAGGGGACTAACTATGGCTACACCTTC. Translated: CASSPPQGTNYGYTF.

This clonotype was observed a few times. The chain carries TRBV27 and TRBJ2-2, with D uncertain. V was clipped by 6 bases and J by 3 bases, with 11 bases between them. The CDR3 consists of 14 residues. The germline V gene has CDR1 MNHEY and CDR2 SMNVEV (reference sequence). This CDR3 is CASSSKGHTGELFF. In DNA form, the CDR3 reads TGTGCCAGCAGCTCTAAAGGGCACACCGGGGAGCTGTTTTTT.

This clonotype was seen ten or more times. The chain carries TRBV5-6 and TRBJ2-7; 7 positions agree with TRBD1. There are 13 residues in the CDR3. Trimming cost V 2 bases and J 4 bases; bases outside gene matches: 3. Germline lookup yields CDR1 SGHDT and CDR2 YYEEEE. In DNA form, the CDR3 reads TGTGCCAGCAGCTTCACAGGGGCTTACGAGCAGTACTTC. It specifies CASSFTGAYEQYF.

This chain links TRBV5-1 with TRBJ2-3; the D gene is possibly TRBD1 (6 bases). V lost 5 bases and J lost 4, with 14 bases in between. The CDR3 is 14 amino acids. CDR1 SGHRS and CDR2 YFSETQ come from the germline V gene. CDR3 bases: TGCGCCAGCAGATTTAGGGGGTGGGCAGATACGCAGTATTTT. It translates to CASRFRGWADTQYF. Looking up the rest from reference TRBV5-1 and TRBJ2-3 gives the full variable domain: KAGVTQTPRYLIKTRGQQVTLSCSPISGHRSVSWYQQTPGQGLQFLFEYFSETQRNKGNFPGRFSGRQFSNSRSEMNVSTLELGDSALYLCASRFRGWADTQYFGPGTRLTVL.

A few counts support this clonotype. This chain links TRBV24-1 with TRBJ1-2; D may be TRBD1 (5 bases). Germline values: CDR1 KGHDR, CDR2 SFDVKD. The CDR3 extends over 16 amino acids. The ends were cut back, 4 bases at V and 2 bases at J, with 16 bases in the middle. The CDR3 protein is CATSDEKTGANYGYTF. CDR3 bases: TGTGCCACCAGTGACGAGAAAACCGGGGCCAACTATGGCTACACCTTC.

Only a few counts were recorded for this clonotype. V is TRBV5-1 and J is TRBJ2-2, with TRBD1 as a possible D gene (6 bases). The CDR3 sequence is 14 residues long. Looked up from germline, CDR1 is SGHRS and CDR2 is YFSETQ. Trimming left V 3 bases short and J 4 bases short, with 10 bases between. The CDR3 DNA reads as TGCGCCAGCAGCTCGTCCAGGGGCACCGGGGAGCTGTTTTTT. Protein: CASSSSRGTGELFF.

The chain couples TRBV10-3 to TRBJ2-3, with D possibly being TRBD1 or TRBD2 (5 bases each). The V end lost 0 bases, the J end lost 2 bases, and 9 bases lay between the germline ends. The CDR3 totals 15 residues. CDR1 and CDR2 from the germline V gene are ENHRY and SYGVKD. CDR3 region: CAISESRGPTDTQYF. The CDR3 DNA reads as TGTGCCATCAGTGAGTCTCGGGGACCCACAGATACGCAGTATTTT.

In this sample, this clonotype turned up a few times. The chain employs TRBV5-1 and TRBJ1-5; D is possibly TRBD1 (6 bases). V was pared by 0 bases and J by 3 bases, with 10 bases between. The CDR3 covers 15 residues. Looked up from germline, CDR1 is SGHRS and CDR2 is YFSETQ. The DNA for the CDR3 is TGCGCCAGCAGCTTGGGTACAGGGAACAATCAGCCCCAGCATTTT. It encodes CASSLGTGNNQPQHF.

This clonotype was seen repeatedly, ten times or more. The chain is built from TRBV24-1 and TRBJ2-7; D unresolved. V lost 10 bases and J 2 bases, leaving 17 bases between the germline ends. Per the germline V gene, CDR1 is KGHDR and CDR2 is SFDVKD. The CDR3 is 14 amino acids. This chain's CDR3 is CATNPAERAYEQYF. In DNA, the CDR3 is TGTGCCACGAACCCGGCAGAAAGGGCCTACGAGCAGTACTTC.

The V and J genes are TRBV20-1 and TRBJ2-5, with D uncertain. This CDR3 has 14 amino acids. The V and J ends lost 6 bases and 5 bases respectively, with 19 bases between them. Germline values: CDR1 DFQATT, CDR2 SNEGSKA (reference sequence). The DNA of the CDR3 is TGCAGTGCCGGCCGACGGCTCCTCGTGGAGACCCAGTACTTC. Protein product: CSAGRRLLVETQYF.

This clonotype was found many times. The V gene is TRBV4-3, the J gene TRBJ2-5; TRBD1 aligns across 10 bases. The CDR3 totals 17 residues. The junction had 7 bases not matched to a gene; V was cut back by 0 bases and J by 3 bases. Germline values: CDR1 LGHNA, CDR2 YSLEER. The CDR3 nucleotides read TGCGCCAGCAGCCAAGAGCCTCCGGGACAGGGGAAAGAGACCCAGTACTTC. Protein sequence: CASSQEPPGQGKETQYF.

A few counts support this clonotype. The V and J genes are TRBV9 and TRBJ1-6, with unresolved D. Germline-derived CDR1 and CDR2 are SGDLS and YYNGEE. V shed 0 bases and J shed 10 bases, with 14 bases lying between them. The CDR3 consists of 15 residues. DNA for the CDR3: TGTGCCAGCAGCGTAGGCCAGGACTCGGGATCACCCCTCCACTTT. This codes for CASSVGQDSGSPLHF. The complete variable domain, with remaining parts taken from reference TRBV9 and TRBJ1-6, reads DSGVTQTPKHLITATGQRVTLRCSPRSGDLSVYWYQQSLDQGLQFLIQYYNGEERAKGNILERFSAQQFPDLHSELNLSSLELGDSALYFCASSVGQDSGSPLHFGNGTRLTVT.

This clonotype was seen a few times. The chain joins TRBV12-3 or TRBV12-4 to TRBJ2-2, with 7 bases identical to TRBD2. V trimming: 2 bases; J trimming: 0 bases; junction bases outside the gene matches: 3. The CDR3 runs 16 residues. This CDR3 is CASSLFLAANTGELFF. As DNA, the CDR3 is TGTGCCAGCAGTTTATTCCTAGCGGCGAACACCGGGGAGCTGTTTTTT.

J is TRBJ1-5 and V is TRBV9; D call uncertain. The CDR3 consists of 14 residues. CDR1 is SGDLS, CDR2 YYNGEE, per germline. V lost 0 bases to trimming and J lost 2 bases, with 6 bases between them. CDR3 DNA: TGTGCCAGCAGCGTAGGGGGAGGCAATCAGCCCCAGCATTTT. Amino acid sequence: CASSVGGGNQPQHF.

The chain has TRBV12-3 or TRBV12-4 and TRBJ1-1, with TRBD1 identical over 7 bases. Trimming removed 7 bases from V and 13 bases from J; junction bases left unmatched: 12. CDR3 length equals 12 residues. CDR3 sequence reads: CASTPFRGGGFF. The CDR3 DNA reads TGTGCCAGCACCCCATTCAGGGGGGGAGGTTTCTTT.

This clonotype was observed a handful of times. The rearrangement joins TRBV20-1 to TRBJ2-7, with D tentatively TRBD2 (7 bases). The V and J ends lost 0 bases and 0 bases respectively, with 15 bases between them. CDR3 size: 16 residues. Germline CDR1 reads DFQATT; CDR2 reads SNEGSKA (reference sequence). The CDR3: CSARDEGGTGSYEQYV. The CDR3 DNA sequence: TGCAGTGCTAGAGATGAGGGGGGGACCGGCTCCTACGAGCAGTACGTC.

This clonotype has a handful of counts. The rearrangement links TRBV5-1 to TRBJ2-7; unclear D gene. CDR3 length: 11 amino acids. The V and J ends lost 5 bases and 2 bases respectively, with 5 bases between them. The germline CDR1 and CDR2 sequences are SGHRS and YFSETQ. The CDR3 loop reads CASSPTYEQYV. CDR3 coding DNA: TGCGCCAGCAGTCCCACCTACGAGCAGTACGTC.

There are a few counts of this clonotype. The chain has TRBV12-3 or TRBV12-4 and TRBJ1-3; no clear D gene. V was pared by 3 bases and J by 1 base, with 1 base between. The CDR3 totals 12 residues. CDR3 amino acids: CASSFSGNTIYF. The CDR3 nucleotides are TGTGCCAGCAGTTTTTCTGGAAACACCATATATTTT.

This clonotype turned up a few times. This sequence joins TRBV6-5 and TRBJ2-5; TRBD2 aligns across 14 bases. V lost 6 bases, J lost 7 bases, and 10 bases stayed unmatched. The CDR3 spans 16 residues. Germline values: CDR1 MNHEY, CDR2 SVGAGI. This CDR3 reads CASRRGLAGAPGTQYF. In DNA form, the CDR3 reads TGTGCCAGCAGACGGGGACTAGCGGGGGCCCCAGGGACCCAGTACTTC.

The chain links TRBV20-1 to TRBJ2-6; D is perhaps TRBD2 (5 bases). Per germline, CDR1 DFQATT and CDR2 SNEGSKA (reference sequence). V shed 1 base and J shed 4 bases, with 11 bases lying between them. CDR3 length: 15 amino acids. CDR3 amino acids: CSARVASGGANVLTF. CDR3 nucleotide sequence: TGCAGTGCTAGAGTGGCGTCGGGAGGGGCCAACGTCCTGACTTTC.

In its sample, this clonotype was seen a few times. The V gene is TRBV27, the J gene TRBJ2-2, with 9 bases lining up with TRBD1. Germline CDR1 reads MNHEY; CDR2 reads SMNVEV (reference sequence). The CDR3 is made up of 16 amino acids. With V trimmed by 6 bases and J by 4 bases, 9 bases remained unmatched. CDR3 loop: CASRTPGQGTTGELFF. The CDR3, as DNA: TGTGCCAGCAGGACGCCGGGACAGGGCACCACCGGGGAGCTGTTTTTT.

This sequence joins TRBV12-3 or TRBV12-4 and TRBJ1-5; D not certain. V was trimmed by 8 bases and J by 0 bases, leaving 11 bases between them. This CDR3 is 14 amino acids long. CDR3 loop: CASHAGYSNQPQHF. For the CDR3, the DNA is TGTGCCAGCCATGCGGGTTATAGCAATCAGCCCCAGCATTTT.

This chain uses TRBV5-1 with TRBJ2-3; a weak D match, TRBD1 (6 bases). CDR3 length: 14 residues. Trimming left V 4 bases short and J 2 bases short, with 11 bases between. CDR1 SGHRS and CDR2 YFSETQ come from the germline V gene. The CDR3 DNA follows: TGCGCCAGCAGCGTGGGACATTTCACAGATACGCAGTATTTT. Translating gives CASSVGHFTDTQYF.

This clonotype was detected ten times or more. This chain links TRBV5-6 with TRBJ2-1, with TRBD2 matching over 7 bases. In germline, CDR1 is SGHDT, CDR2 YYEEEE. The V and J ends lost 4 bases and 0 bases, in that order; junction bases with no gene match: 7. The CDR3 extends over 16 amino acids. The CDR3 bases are TGTGCCAGCAGCGGGGTGGCGGGGGACTCCTACAATGAGCAGTTCTTC. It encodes CASSGVAGDSYNEQFF.

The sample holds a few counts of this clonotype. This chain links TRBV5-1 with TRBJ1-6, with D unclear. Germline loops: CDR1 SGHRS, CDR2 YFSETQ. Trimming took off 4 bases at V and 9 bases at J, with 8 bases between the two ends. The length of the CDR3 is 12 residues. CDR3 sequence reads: CASSVDGSPLHF. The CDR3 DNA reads TGCGCCAGCAGCGTAGACGGTTCACCCCTCCACTTT.

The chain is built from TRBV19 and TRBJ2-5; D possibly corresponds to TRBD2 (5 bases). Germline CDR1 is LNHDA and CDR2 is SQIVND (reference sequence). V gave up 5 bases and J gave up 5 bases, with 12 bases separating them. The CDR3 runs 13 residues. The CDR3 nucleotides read TGTGCCAGTAGTGGGTCGAGGGCGGAGACCCAGTACTTC. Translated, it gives CASSGSRAETQYF.

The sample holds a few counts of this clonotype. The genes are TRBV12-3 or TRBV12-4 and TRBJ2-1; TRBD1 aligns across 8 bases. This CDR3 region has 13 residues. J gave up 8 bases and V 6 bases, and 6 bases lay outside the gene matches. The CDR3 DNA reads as TGTGCCAGCAGGAGGCAGGGGGCCGATGAGCAGTTCTTC. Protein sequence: CASRRQGADEQFF.

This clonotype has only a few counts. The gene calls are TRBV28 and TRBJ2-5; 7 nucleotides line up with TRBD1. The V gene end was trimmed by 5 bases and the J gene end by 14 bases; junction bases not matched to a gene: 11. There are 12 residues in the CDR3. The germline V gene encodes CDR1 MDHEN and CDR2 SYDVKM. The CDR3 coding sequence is TGTGCCAGCAGTGTCTCTGGACAGGTCATTTACTTC. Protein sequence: CASSVSGQVIYF.